This T cell receptor (beta chain) was profiled in a study of CD8 T cells in Susac syndrome. RNA totalling about 0.45 to 1 ug underwent reverse transcription with random hexamers. TCRdb processed the immunoSEQ multiplex PCR reads anew with MiXCR; each CDR3 protein has one entry. This sample has more than 250,000 distinct CDR3 sequences, with about 90% found just once. The TCR comes from a human donor with multiple sclerosis. Sequences were obtained from CD4+ T cells from PBMCs.

CDR3 region: CASSLPRGVGEQYF. The CDR3 region has the DNA TGTGCCAGCAGTTTGCCCAGGGGTGTAGGAGAGCAGTACTTC. V is TRBV28 and J is TRBJ2-7; maybe TRBD1 (6 bases). CDR1 is MDHEN, CDR2 SYDVKM, per germline. Trimming pared 3 bases from V and 7 bases from J, leaving 16 bases between. The CDR3 runs 14 residues.